This paragraph reports one TCR beta chain. Its antigen is not known. Individual cDNA molecules were tagged with unique molecular identifiers, the study reported. One entry per CDR3 protein, called by TCRdb with MiXCR from the 5' RACE reads. The profile shows roughly 38,000 distinct CDR3 sequences, about 5.6% of them singletons. The sample originates from a study of early T cells in non-severe SARS-CoV-2 infection. Study-level background: Unpaired chains resulted from sequencing bulk RNA of unsorted whole blood.

V dropped 9 bases and J dropped 4; count of bases not matched to a gene: 11. There are 14 residues in the CDR3. Germline CDR1 SNHLY, CDR2 FYNNEI. General study results and limits: CD4 and private specificities were missed by VDJdb matching, which favored anti-spike CD8 responses.

Sequencing was carried out using whole blood. The sequence derives from an adult who was a healthcare worker with PCR-confirmed SARS-CoV-2 infection or an uninfected control (not recorded which). J is TRBJ2-7 and V is TRBV2; the match to TRBD1 covers 8 bases. The CDR3 coding sequence is TGTGCCAGTAACCTTCAGGGGGCGCGGTACGAGCAGTACTTC. Its translation is CASNLQGARYEQYF.